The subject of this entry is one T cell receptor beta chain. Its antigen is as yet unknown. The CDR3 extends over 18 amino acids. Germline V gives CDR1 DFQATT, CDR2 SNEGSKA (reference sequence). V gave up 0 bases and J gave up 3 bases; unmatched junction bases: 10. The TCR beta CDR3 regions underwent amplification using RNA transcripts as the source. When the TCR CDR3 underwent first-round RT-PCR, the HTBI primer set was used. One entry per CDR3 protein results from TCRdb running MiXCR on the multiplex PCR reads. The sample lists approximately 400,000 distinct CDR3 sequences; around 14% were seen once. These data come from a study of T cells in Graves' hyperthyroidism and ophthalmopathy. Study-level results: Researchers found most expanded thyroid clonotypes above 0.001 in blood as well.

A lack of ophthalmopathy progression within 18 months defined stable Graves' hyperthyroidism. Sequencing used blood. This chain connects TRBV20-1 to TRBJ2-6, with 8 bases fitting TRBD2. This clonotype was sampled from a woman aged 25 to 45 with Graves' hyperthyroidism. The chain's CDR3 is CSARDLSGRDGGANVLTF. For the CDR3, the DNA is TGCAGTGCTAGAGATTTAAGCGGGAGAGATGGTGGGGCCAACGTCCTGACTTTC.